This TCR beta chain emerged from a study of T cells in Graves' hyperthyroidism and ophthalmopathy. Notes on the study in general: Most expanded thyroid clonotypes above 0.001 recurred in blood.

Diagnoses were made from clinical symptoms, serum measures (thyroxine and TRAb), thyroid ultrasound and orbital computed tomography. First hyperthyroidism diagnosis is when the blood sample was obtained, before any ophthalmopathy symptoms. Isolation of PBMCs was performed on 8.5 to 10 ml fresh peripheral blood. The source material, RNA transcripts, was used to amplify TCR beta CDR3 regions. Researchers ran a first-round RT-PCR on the TCR CDR3 using the HTBI primer set. TCRdb re-called the multiplex PCR reads through MiXCR, storing one row per CDR3 protein. Of fewer than 650,000 distinct CDR3 sequences listed, approximately 15% are singletons. As for this clonotype: Its antigen is not known.

The trim removed 5 bases at V and 9 bases at J, leaving 9 bases unmatched. The CDR3 is 14 amino acids. The receptor was isolated from a woman aged 25-40 years with Graves' hyperthyroidism that later progressed to Graves' ophthalmopathy. The genes are TRBV12-3 or TRBV12-4 and TRBJ2-1; TRBD2 matches at 8 bases. The sample consisted of blood. CDR3 protein: CASSPSGWGTEQFF. The DNA for the CDR3 is TGTGCCAGCAGTCCTAGCGGGTGGGGTACTGAGCAGTTCTTC.